In its sample, the clone carrying this T cell receptor beta chain was seen many times. The antigen remains unidentified. Sequencing was performed with immunoSEQ multiplex PCR; in TCRdb, only in-frame clones are kept and a portion is missing. This table has 110,000 or so clones, 86% appearing once. The sample comes from a study of cytomegalovirus exposure and HLA in healthy donors. Findings and limits, study-wide: The TCR clusters that emerged in the first cohort tended, a later analysis found, to co-occur in the 120 or so validation repertoires. Many donors shared some public TCRs, even though most TCR sequences were rare. Specificity of a few CMV-associated chains for CMV antigens was verified in vitro. The investigators catalogued 164 TCR beta chains as cytomegalovirus-associated.

Germline values: CDR1 MNHEY, CDR2 SMNVEV (reference sequence). V lost 3 bases, J lost 1 base, and 3 bases stayed unmatched. The CDR3 runs to 14 residues. Input material: PBMCs. The gene calls are TRBV27 and TRBJ2-7; 7 nucleotides align to TRBD1. The receptor was isolated from a man aged 18 to 30 in good health and CMV-seronegative. The chain's CDR3 is CASSFTGDSYEQYF. DNA of the CDR3: TGTGCCAGCAGTTTCACAGGGGATTCCTACGAGCAGTACTTC.